This TCR beta chain was captured by sequencing in a study of a mutant IDH1 vaccine in newly diagnosed glioma. Study in general: Scheduled for weeks 1, 3, 5, 7, 11, 15, 19 and 23, eight vaccinations were given to patients. Following radiotherapy alone, or alongside temozolomide cycles, vaccination was started after an interval of 4-6 weeks. Most patients had received both radiotherapy and temozolomide, the prior options being radiotherapy, temozolomide, or both.

Some clones are missing from TCRdb's copy, which holds only in-frame ones; the method was immunoSEQ multiplex PCR. The data contain 75,000 to 85,000 clones, 91% of them singletons. Notes on this clone: Its antigen is not known.

This CDR3 contains 12 residues. Germline CDR1 reads LNHNV; CDR2 reads YYDKDF (reference sequence). Time point here: week 5, during vaccination. Every vaccination contained 300 ug of the mutant IDH1 20-mer peptide and was paired with topical imiquimod. New WHO grade 3 or 4 astrocytomas that were IDH1-mutant and ATRX-lost occurred in the donors. The sequenced sample was PBMCs, obtained from a glioma patient whose treatment included an IDH1 peptide vaccine. This chain uses TRBV15 with TRBJ2-7, with TRBD1 as a possible D gene (5 bases). The sequence derives from a woman aged 45-59 years with glioma. CDR3 nucleotides: TGTGCACCAACCAGGGTCATCTGCGAGCAGTACTTC. Translating it yields CAPTRVICEQYF.